This TCR beta chain is drawn from a study of shared clonotypes between healthy human individuals. For the study at large: Each donor's CD8 memory used one plate, CD8 naive two, each CD4 subset three. Broader study findings: Sharing across a few donors was seen in roughly 5% of naive CD4 clonotypes.

Deep-level running was used for the assay. Template for every sorted-subset replicate PCR totaled roughly 210 ng DNA, 30,000 to 35,000 T cell genomes. Measured with immunoSEQ multiplex PCR; TCRdb has only the in-frame clones, and not every one. The profile shows more than 2 million clones, 90% to 96% of them singletons. With regard to this clone: Its antigen remains unknown.

The V and J ends lost 4 bases and 0 bases respectively, with 8 bases between them. Germline-derived CDR1 and CDR2 are ENHRY and SYGVKD. There are 14 residues in the CDR3. This clonotype was obtained from a man younger than 35 in good health. The sequencing sample was made of naive CD4+ T cells sorted from blood. The sample's subset: CD45RA+ positively selected. V is TRBV10-3 and J is TRBJ2-3; no clear D. The CDR3 here is CAISASSSTDTQYF. As DNA, the CDR3 is TGTGCCATCAGTGCGAGTTCAAGCACAGATACGCAGTATTTT.